This T cell receptor beta chain was identified during a study of blood T cell repertoires in COVID-19. Looking at the study overall: Sites across the United States, Italy and Spain contributed samples from acute and convalescent COVID-19. PBMCs, B-cell-depleted T cells, or T cells provided the cDNA or gDNA that made up the material.

With 6 bases removed from V and 4 bases from J, the gap between germline ends came to 13 bases. This CDR3 is 13 amino acids long. Germline values: CDR1 MNHEY, CDR2 SVGAGI. Authors' analysis steps: Reference gene primers were amplified, and this amplification served to estimate nucleated cell counts. Repertoires were generated with immunoSEQ multiplex PCR, while TCRdb's copy carries only in-frame clones and drops some. V, J and clone size are taken as reported in that table, and D and trimming were inferred from the DNA itself. The sample carries nearly 200,000 clones, 86% recorded once. This sequence was found in a woman in her 70s with acute or convalescent COVID-19. Sequencing was performed on peripheral blood. This chain joins TRBV6-5 and TRBJ2-7; perhaps TRBD2 as D (6 bases). CDR3 sequence: CASRETGAYEQYF. In DNA form, the CDR3 reads TGTGCCAGCAGAGAGACGGGAGCGTACGAGCAGTACTTC.